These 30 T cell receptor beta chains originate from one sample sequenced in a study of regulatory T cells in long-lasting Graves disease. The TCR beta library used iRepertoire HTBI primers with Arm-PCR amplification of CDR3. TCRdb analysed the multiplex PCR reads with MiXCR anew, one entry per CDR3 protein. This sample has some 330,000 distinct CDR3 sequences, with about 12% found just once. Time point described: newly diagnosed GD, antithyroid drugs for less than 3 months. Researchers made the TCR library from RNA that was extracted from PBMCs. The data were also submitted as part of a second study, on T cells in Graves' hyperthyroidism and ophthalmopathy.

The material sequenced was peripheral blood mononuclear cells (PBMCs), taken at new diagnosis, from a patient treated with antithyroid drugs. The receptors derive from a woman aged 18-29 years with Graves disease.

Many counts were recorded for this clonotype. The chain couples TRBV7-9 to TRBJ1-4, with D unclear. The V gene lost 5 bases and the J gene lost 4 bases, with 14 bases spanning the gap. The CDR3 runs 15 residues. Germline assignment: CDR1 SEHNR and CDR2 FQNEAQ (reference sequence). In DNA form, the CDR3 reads TGTGCCAGCAGCCGAGGAGCTACCTATAATGAAAAACTGTTTTTT. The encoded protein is CASSRGATYNEKLFF.

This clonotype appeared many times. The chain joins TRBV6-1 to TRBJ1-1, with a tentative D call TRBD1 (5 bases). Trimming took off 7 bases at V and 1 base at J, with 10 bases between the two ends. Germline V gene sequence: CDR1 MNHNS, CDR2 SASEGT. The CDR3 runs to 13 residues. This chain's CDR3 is CASMGGSNTEAFF. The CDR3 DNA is TGTGCCAGCATGGGGGGGTCGAACACTGAAGCTTTCTTT.

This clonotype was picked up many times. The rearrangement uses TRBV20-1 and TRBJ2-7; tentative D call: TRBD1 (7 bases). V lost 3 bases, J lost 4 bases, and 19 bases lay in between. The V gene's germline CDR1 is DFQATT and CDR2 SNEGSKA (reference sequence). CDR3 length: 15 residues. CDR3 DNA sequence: TGCAGTGCTAGTCCCCAGGGGGGCGGTGGTTACGAGCAGTACTTC. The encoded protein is CSASPQGGGGYEQYF.

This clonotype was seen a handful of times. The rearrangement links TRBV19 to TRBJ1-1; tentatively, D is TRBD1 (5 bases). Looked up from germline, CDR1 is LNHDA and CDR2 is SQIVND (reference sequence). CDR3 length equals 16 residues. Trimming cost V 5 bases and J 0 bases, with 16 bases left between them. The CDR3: CASSPRRQTLNTEAFF. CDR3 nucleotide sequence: TGTGCCAGTAGTCCACGAAGACAGACCTTGAACACTGAAGCTTTCTTT.

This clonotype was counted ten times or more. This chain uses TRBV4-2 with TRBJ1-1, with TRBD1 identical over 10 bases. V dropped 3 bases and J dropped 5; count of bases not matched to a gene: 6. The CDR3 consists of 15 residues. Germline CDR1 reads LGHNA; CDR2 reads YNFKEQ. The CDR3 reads CASSQVPGQGTEAFF. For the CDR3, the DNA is TGTGCCAGCAGCCAGGTCCCGGGACAGGGGACTGAAGCTTTCTTT.

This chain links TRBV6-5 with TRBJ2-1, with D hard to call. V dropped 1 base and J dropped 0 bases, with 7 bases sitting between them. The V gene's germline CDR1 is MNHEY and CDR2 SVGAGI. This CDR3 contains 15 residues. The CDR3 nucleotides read TGTGCCAGCAGTTACTTTCTACCCTCCTACAATGAGCAGTTCTTC. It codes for CASSYFLPSYNEQFF.

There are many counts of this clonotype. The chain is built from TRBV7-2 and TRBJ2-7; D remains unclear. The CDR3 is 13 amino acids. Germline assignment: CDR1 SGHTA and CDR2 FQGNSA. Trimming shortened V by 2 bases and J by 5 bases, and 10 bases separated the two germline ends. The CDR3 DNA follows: TGTGCCAGCAGCTTAAATCTAGTACACGAGCAGTACGTC. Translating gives CASSLNLVHEQYV.

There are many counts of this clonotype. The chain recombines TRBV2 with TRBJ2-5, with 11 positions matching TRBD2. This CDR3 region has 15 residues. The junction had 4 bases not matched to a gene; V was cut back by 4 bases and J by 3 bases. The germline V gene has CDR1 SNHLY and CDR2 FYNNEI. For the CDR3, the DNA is TGTGCCAGCAGTGCCCGGGGACTAGCGGAAGAGACCCAGTACTTC. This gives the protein CASSARGLAEETQYF.

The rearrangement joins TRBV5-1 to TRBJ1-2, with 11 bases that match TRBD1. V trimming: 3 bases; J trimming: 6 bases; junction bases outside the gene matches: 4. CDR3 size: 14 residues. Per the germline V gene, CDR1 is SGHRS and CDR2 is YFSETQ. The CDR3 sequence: CASSSGTGGHGYTF. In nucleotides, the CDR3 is TGCGCCAGCAGCTCCGGGACAGGGGGACATGGCTACACCTTC.

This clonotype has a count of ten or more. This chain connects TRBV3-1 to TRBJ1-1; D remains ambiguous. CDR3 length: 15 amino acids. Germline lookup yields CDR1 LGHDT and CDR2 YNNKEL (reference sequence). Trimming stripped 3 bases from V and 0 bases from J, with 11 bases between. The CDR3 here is CASSQLRGMNTEAFF. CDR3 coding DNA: TGTGCCAGCAGCCAGTTACGAGGCATGAACACTGAAGCTTTCTTT.

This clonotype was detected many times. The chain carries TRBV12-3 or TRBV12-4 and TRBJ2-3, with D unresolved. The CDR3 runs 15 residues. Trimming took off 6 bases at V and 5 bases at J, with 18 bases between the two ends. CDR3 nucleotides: TGTGCCAGCAGGAAATTCCTCCGGCATGGAGATACGCAGTATTTT. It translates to CASRKFLRHGDTQYF.

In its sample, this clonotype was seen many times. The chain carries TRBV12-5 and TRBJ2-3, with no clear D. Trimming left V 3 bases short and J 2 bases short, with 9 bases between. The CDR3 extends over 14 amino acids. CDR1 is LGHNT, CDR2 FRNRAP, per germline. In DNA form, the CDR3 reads TGTGCTAGTGGTTTAGCGAGCCCCACAGATACGCAGTATTTT. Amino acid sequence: CASGLASPTDTQYF. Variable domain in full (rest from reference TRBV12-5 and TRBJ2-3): DARVTQTPRHKVTEMGQEVTMRCQPILGHNTVFWYRQTMMQGLELLAYFRNRAPLDDSGMPKDRFSAEMPDATLATLKIQPSEPRDSAVYFCASGLASPTDTQYFGPGTRLTVL.

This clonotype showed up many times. The CDR3 loop is CSARGLDQNSNEQFF. CDR3 in DNA: TGCAGTGCTAGAGGACTGGATCAGAATTCCAATGAGCAGTTCTTC. The chain combines TRBV20-1 with TRBJ2-1; D gene unclear. Germline assignment: CDR1 DFQATT and CDR2 SNEGSKA (reference sequence). The CDR3 has 15 amino acids. The germline V and J ends were trimmed by 1 base and 6 bases, with 16 bases remaining between them.

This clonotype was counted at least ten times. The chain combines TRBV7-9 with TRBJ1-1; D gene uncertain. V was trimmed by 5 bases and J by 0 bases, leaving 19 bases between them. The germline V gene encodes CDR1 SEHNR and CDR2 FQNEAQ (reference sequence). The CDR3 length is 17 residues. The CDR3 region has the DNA TGTGCCAGCAGCCCCCGGTTAAGAGACCGCTTGAACACTGAAGCTTTCTTT. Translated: CASSPRLRDRLNTEAFF. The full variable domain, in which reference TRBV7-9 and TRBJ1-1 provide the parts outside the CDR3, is DTGVSQNPRHKITKRGQNVTFRCDPISEHNRLYWYRQTLGQGPEFLTYFQNEAQLEKSRLLSDRFSAERPKGSFSTLEIQRTEQGDSAMYLCASSPRLRDRLNTEAFFGQGTRLTVV.

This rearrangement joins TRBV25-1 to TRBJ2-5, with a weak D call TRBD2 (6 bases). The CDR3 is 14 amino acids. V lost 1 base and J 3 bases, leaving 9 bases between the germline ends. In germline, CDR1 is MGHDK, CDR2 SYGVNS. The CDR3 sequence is CASSEFGGKETQYF. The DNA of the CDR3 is TGTGCCAGCAGTGAATTTGGCGGGAAAGAGACCCAGTACTTC.

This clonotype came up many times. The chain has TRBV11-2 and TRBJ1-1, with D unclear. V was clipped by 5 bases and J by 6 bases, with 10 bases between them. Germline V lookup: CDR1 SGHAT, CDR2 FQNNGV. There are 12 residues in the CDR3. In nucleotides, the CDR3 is TGTGCCAGCAGCCCGCGTGCCCCTGAAGCTTTCTTT. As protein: CASSPRAPEAFF. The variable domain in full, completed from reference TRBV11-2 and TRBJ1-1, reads EAGVAQSPRYKIIEKRQSVAFWCNPISGHATLYWYQQILGQGPKLLIQFQNNGVVDDSQLPKDRFSAERLKGVDSTLKIQPAKLEDSAVYLCASSPRAPEAFFGQGTRLTVV.

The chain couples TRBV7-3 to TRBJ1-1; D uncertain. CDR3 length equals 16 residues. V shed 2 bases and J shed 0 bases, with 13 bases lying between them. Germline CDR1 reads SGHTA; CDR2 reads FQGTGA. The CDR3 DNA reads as TGTGCCAGCAGCTTATCTGGAAGTGTCATGAACACTGAAGCTTTCTTT. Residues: CASSLSGSVMNTEAFF.

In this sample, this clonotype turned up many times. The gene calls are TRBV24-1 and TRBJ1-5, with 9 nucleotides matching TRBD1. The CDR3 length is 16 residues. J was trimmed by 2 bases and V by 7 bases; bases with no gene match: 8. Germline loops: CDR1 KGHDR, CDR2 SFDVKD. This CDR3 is CATSAGTGWGNQPQHF. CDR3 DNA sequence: TGTGCCACCAGCGCCGGGACAGGGTGGGGCAATCAGCCCCAGCATTTT.

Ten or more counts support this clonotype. The CDR3 DNA reads TGTGCCAGCAGCGGGACTAGCGGGAGAGGTGCAGGCACCGGGGAGCTGTTTTTT. The encoded protein is CASSGTSGRGAGTGELFF. The genes are TRBV3-1 and TRBJ2-2; 14 bases map to TRBD2. Germline V gene lookup returns CDR1 LGHDT and CDR2 YNNKEL (reference sequence). J lost 4 bases, V lost 5 bases, and 9 bases had no gene match. The CDR3 covers 18 residues.

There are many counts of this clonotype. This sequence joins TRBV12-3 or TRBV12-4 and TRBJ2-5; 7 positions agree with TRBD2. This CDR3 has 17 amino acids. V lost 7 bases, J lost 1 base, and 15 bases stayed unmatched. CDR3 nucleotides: TGTGCCAGCATCCACACCTCCGTGGGCGGGAGCCAAGAGACCCAGTACTTC. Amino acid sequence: CASIHTSVGGSQETQYF.

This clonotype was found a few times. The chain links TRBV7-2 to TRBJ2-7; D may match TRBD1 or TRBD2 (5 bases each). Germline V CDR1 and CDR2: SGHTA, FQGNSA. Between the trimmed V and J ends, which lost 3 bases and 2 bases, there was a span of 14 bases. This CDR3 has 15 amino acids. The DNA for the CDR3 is TGTGCCAGCAGCTTGAATTCGTGGGACGCCTACGAGCAGTACTTC. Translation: CASSLNSWDAYEQYF.

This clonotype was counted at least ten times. In DNA, the CDR3 is TGTGCCACCAGCAGTAACGAGGCATGGCAGCCCCAGCATTTT. It yields the protein CATSSNEAWQPQHF. V and J are TRBV15 and TRBJ1-5; D remains unclear. The CDR3 totals 14 residues. Germline values: CDR1 LNHNV, CDR2 YYDKDF (reference sequence). V gave up 3 bases and J gave up 7 bases, with 13 bases separating them.

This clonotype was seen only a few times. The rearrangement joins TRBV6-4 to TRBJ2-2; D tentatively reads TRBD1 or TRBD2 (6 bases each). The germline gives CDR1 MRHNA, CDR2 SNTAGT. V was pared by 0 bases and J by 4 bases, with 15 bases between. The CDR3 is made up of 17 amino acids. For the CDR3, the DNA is TGTGCCAGCAGTGACTCGAAGGTACAGGGAGGCACCGGGGAGCTGTTTTTT. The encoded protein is CASSDSKVQGGTGELFF.

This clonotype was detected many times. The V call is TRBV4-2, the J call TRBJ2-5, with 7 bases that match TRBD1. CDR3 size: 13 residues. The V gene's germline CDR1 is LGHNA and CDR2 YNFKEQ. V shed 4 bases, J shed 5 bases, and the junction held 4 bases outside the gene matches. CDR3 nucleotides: TGTGCCAGCAGCCGACAGGGTTCGGAGACCCAGTACTTC. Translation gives CASSRQGSETQYF.

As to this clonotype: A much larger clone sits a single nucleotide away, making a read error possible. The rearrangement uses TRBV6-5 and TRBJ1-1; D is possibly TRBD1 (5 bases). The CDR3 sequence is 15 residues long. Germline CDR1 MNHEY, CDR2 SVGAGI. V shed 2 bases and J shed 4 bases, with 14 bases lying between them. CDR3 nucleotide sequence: TGTGCCAGCAGTTACGTCCCAGGGCCGGCCACTGAAGCTTTCTTT. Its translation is CASSYVPGPATEAFF.

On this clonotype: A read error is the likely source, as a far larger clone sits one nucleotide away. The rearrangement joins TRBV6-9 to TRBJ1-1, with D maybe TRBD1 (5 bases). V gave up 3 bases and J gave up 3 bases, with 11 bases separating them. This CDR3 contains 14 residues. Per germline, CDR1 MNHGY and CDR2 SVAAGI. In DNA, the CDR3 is TGTGCCAGCAGTTACCCGGGACGGGACACTGAAGCTTTCTTT. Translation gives CASSYPGRDTEAFF.

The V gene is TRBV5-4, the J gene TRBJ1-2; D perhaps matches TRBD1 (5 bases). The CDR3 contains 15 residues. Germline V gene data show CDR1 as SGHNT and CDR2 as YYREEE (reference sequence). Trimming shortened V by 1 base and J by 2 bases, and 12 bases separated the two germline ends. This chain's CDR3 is CASSLMAGGNYGYTF. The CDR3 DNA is TGTGCCAGCAGCTTGATGGCGGGGGGAAACTATGGCTACACCTTC.

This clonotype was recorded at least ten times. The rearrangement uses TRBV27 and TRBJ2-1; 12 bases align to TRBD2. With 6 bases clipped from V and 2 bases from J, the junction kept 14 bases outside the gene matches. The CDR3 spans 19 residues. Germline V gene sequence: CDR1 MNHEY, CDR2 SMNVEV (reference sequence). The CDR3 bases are TGTGCCAGCAGCCTGTCCGGACTAGCGGGATTACTTCCCTACAATGAGCAGTTCTTC. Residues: CASSLSGLAGLLPYNEQFF.

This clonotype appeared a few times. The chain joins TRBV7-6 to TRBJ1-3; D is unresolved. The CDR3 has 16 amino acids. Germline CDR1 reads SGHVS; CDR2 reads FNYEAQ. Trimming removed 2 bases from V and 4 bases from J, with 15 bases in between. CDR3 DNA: TGTGCCAGCAGCTTATTGAGGGAGTACAGCGGAAACACCATATATTTT. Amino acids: CASSLLREYSGNTIYF.

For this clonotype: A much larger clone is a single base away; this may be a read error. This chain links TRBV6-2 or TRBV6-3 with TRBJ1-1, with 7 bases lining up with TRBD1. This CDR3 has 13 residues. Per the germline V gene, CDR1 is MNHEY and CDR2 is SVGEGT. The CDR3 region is CASALGQNTEALF. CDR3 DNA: TGTGCCAGTGCACTGGGACAGAACACTGAAGCTCTCTTT.